This T cell receptor beta chain was identified in a study of monozygotic twins with inflammatory bowel disease. Whole-study results and caveats: No discrimination was achieved between different T cell subtypes. Possibly reflecting limited power, no difference in repertoire similarity was found between concordant and discordant twins.

With respect to this clonotype: The antigen is undetermined.

The germline V gene encodes CDR1 KGHSH and CDR2 LQKENI. This CDR3 spans 15 amino acids. Every TCR library consumed about 3,800 ng of total RNA. No DNA is given; TCRdb re-called the 5' RACE reads and lists each CDR3 protein once. The sample table sets out some 99,000 distinct CDR3 sequences. The V gene is TRBV18, the J gene TRBJ1-1; TCRdb proposes TRBD1, but this gene call is untestable without DNA. This clonotype was sampled from a human donor with ulcerative colitis or Crohn's disease, or a healthy co-twin of an affected twin (not recorded which). Sequencing was carried out using blood. The CDR3 sequence: CASSPRTGGSTEAFF.